Here is one TCR beta chain with its context. Its antigen is not known. These data come from a study of identical twins. Study-wide findings and caveats: The degree of excess twin sharing was weaker in beta out-of-frame sequences. Abundant cord blood beta clonotypes carried fewer insertions; memory repertoires showed none.

The CDR3 has 17 residues. Germline V gene data show CDR1 as MNHEY and CDR2 as SMNVEV (reference sequence). J gave up 0 bases and V 4 bases, and 3 bases lay outside the gene matches. TCRdb fed the 5' RACE reads into MiXCR, producing one record per CDR3 protein. The sample holds 350,000 to 450,000 distinct CDR3 sequences, approximately 17% seen once. J is TRBJ2-3 and V is TRBV27, with TRBD2 matching over 14 bases. The source is a man aged 50-60 years in good health. Sequencing was done on a sample of naive T cells sorted from blood. Written as DNA, the CDR3 is TGTGCCAGCAGTTCTCGACTAGCGGGAGGGAGCACAGATACGCAGTATTTT. It encodes CASSSRLAGGSTDTQYF.